This T cell receptor beta chain comes out of a study of cytomegalovirus exposure and HLA in healthy donors. Study observations and caveats: A few chains tied to CMV proved CMV antigen-specific in vitro.

On this clone: The antigen is not known.

The PCR had 60 Vbeta and 13 Jbeta primers. Assay: immunoSEQ multiplex PCR; the TCRdb copy retains only in-frame clones and omits some. The sample has approximately 76,000 clones, 79% seen once. The sample comprised PBMCs. The receptor's source is a man aged 30 to 39 in good health and CMV-seronegative.

In DNA form, the CDR3 reads TGTGCCAGCAGTAGGACAGGGGACTATGGCTACACCTTC. It encodes CASSRTGDYGYTF. J is TRBJ1-2 and V is TRBV9, with TRBD1 matching over 9 bases. The CDR3 is 13 amino acids. Unmatched junction bases numbered 2, after V lost 5 bases and J lost 3 bases. The V gene's germline CDR1 is SGDLS and CDR2 YYNGEE.